This T cell receptor (beta chain) stems from a study of blood T cell repertoires in COVID-19. Germline V gives CDR1 MNHEY, CDR2 SVGAGI. Trimming pared 5 bases from V and 3 bases from J, leaving 14 bases between. This CDR3 has 14 amino acids. Per the original methods: For nucleated cells, counts were estimated from reference gene primer amplification. Clones were sequenced by immunoSEQ multiplex PCR, and TCRdb holds only the in-frame ones, with some missing. The V and J calls and the clone size are those of that table, but D and trimming were determined from the DNA. Of some 240,000 clones in the sample, 92% were seen once. Followed over time, Seattle patients had been enrolled while infection was active.

Sequences were obtained from peripheral blood. The TCR sequence derives from a man aged 55 to 70 with COVID-19, enrolled during active disease. The chain employs TRBV6-5 and TRBJ2-7; D perhaps matches TRBD1 (6 bases). The CDR3 protein is CASSPSGRGYEQYF. In nucleotides, the CDR3 is TGTGCCAGCAGTCCCTCGGGCAGGGGCTACGAGCAGTACTTC.